This paragraph reports one T cell receptor beta chain. Its antigen is still unknown. A much bigger clone sits one base away, suggesting this may be a read error. This entry belongs to a study of post-analysis software for immune sequencing data. Overall study results and limits: TRBV5-6, TRBV5-1 and TRBV20-1 belonged to a set of a handful of TRBV segments that were more frequent in patients than controls.

Unique molecular identifiers had been added to the TCR beta cDNA libraries. TCRdb reprocessed the PCR reads with MiXCR, giving one entry per CDR3 protein. The profile shows about 430,000 distinct CDR3 sequences, 39% of them singletons. The germline V gene has CDR1 SQVTM and CDR2 ANQGSEA. CDR3 length: 13 residues. Trimming stripped 4 bases from V and 3 bases from J, with 13 bases between. The specimen sequenced was blood. This receptor was taken from a girl aged 2 to 9 with multiple sclerosis. V is TRBV29-1 and J is TRBJ2-7; D is possibly TRBD2 (6 bases). The CDR3, as DNA: TGCAGCGTTGGTGGAGGGGTGAGCTACGAGCAGTACTTC. This codes for CSVGGGVSYEQYF.